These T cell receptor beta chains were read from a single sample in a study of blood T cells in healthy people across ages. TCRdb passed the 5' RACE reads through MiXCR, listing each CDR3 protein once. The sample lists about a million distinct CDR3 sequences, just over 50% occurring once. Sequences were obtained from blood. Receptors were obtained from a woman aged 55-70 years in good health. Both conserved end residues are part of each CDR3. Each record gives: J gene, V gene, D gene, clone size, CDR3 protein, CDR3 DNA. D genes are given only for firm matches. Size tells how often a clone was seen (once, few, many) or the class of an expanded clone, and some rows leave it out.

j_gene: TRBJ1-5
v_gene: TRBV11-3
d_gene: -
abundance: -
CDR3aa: CASSADAGLHGLEPQHF
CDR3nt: TGTGCCAGCAGCGCCGACGCGGGTCTCCATGGGTTGGAGCCCCAGCATTTT

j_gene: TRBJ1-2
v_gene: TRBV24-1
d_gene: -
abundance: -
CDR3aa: CATSVQGRYTF
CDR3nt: TGTGCCACCAGTGTTCAGGGGCGCTACACCTTC

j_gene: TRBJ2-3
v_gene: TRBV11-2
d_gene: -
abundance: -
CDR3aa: CANHMGWGIETRKSTDTQYF
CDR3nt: TGTGCCAACCATATGGGGTGGGGGATAGAAACTAGAAAGTCCACAGATACGCAGTATTTT

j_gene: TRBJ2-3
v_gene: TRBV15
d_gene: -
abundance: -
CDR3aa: CATSGLLPTDTQYF
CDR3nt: TGTGCCACCAGCGGTTTGCTGCCCACAGATACGCAGTATTTT

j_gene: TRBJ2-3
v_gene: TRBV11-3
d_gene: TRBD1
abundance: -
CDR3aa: CASSLGQGETDTQYF
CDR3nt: TGTGCCAGCAGCTTAGGACAGGGGGAGACAGATACGCAGTATTTT

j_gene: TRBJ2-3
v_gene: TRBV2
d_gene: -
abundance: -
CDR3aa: CASSGHSDTQYF
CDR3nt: TGTGCCAGCAGTGGACATTCAGATACGCAGTATTTT

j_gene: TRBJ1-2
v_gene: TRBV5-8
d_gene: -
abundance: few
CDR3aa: CASSLPPSSHGYTF
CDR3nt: TGTGCCAGCAGCTTGCCCCCAAGTTCACATGGCTACACCTTC

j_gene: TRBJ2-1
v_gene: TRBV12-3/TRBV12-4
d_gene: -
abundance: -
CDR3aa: CAGSPRRDNEQFF
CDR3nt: TGTGCCGGCAGTCCCCGCAGGGACAATGAGCAGTTCTTC

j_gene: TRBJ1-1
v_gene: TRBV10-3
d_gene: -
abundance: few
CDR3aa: CAIGWPNTEAFF
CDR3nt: TGTGCCATCGGCTGGCCGAACACTGAAGCTTTCTTT

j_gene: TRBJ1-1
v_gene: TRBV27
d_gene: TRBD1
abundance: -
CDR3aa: CASSKGQSTTEAFF
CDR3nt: TGTGCCAGCAGTAAGGGACAGTCGACCACTGAAGCTTTCTTT

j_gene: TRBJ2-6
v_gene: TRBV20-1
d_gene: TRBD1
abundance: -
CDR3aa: CSATPRTGAGADVLTF
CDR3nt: TGCAGTGCTACCCCCAGGACAGGGGCTGGGGCCGACGTCCTGACTTTC

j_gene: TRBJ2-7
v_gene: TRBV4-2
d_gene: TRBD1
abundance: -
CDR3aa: CASARQGIHEQYF
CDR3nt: TGTGCCAGCGCGCGACAGGGGATCCACGAGCAGTACTTC

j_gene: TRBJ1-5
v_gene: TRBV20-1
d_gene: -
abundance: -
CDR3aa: CSGVGSSNQPQHF
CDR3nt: TGTAGTGGGGTGGGTTCTAGCAATCAGCCCCAGCATTTT

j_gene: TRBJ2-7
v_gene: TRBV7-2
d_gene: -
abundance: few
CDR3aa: CASRTSYLGEQYF
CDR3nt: TGTGCCAGCCGAACTAGTTACCTGGGCGAGCAGTACTTC

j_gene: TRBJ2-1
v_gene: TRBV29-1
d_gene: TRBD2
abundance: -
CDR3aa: CSVEGSGSSYNEQFF
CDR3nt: TGCAGCGTTGAAGGCAGCGGGAGCTCCTACAATGAGCAGTTCTTC

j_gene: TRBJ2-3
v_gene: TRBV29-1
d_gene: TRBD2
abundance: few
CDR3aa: CSVEPLAGFVATQYF
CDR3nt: TGCAGCGTTGAACCACTAGCGGGATTTGTAGCTACGCAGTATTTT

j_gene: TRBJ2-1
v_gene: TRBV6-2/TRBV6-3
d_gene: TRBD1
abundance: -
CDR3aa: CASRTGGVGHNGQFF
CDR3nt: TGTGCCAGCAGAACAGGGGGCGTGGGGCACAATGGGCAGTTCTTC

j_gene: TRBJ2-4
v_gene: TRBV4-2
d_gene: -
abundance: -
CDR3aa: CASSQKGRDQYF
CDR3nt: TGTGCCAGCAGCCAAAAAGGCAGGGACCAGTACTTC

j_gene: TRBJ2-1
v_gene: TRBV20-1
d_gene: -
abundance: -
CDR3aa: CSARLKQGAEQFF
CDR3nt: TGCAGTGCTAGACTCAAACAGGGCGCTGAGCAGTTCTTC

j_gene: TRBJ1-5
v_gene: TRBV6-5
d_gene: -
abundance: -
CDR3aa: CASRSGDGSNQPQHF
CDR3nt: TGTGCCAGCCGTTCGGGGGACGGAAGCAATCAGCCCCAGCATTTT

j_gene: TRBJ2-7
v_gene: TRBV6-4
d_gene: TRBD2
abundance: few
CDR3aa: CASALWEGRNEQYF
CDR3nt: TGTGCCAGTGCCTTGTGGGAGGGCCGGAACGAGCAGTACTTC

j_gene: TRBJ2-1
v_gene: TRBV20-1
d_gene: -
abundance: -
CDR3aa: CSATPARNEQFF
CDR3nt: TGCAGTGCTACTCCCGCCCGAAATGAGCAGTTCTTC

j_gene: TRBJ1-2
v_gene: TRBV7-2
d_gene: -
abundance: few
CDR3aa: CASSLVGIAAGETDGYTF
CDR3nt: TGTGCCAGCAGCTTAGTGGGAATTGCGGCAGGAGAAACGGATGGCTACACCTTC

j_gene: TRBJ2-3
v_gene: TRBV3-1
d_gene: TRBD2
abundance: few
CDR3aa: CASSQEGGLAGVRSDTQYF
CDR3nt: TGTGCCAGCAGCCAAGAGGGAGGACTAGCGGGAGTTAGGTCAGATACGCAGTATTTT

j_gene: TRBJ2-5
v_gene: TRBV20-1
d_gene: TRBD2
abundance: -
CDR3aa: CSARETGTSRQQYF
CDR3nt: TGCAGTGCTAGAGAGACCGGGACTAGCAGGCAGCAGTACTTC

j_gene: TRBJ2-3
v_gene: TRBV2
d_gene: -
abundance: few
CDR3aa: CASSEKLFGTDTQYF
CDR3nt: TGTGCCAGCAGTGAAAAGTTGTTTGGGACAGATACGCAGTATTTT